Sequencing of this TCR beta chain was carried out in a study of monozygotic twins with inflammatory bowel disease. Points from the study as a whole: Versus healthy twins, IBD patients showed fewer clonotypes shared with others, especially with disease activity.

UMIs with a 6-nucleotide sample barcode were added by template switching. TCRdb reprocessed the 5' RACE reads and stores each CDR3 protein as one record, lacking DNA. This sample's table has over 350,000 distinct CDR3 sequences. Donors each contributed one blood sample measuring less than 3 ml. Comments on this clonotype: The target antigen is unknown.

In germline, CDR1 is SGHAT, CDR2 FQNNGV. The length of the CDR3 is 13 residues. Sample: blood. The gene calls are TRBV11-2 and TRBJ1-1; TCRdb proposes TRBD1, but this gene call is untestable without DNA. The TCR comes from a human donor with ulcerative colitis or Crohn's disease, or a healthy co-twin of an affected twin (not recorded which). The CDR3 spells CASHRNMNTEAFF. The variable domain in full, with the rest retrieved from reference TRBV11-2 and TRBJ1-1, is EAGVAQSPRYKIIEKRQSVAFWCNPISGHATLYWYQQILGQGPKLLIQFQNNGVVDDSQLPKDRFSAERLKGVDSTLKIQPAKLEDSAVYLCASHRNMNTEAFFGQGTRLTVV.